Described below is a single T cell receptor (beta chain) sequence and its context. In the authors' workflow: Nucleated cell number was recorded as an estimate derived from reference gene primer amplification. Clones were read by immunoSEQ multiplex PCR, and TCRdb kept only the in-frame ones, dropping some. That table supplies the V and J calls and clone size; D and trimming were determined from the DNA. The sample consists of fewer than 75,000 clones, over 75% of them appearing once. Germline values: CDR1 SNHLY, CDR2 FYNNEI. V shed 6 bases and J 6 bases; nucleotides not matched to a gene: 5. CDR3 size: 12 residues. This sample was included in a study of blood T cell repertoires in COVID-19. Overall study context: Some COVID-19 samples were acute and others convalescent; all came from the United States, Italy and Spain. From T cells, B-cell-depleted T cells, or PBMCs came the material, which was cDNA or gDNA.

The genes are TRBV2 and TRBJ2-7; 7 positions agree with TRBD1. The TCR sequence derives from a man in his 60s with active or convalescent COVID-19. The sequencing sample was made of peripheral blood. For the CDR3, the DNA is TGTGCCAGCAGAATAACAGGGGTCGAGCAGTACTTC. This translates into CASRITGVEQYF.